This T cell receptor (beta chain) stems from a study of human T cells and chemical hapten exposure. TCRdb itself ran the RACE reads through MiXCR, one entry per CDR3 protein. This table holds some 250,000 distinct CDR3 sequences, over 7.5% found once. Time point denoted: pre-sensitization, week 0. Treatment described: therapeutic diphenylcyclopropenone sensitization with weekly scalp DPC. Ten or more counts support this clonotype. Germline lookup yields CDR1 LGHNA and CDR2 YSLEER. The CDR3 spans 17 residues. V lost 1 base and J lost 4; bases outside the gene matches: 10. This rearrangement joins TRBV4-3 to TRBJ1-1; TRBD1 matches 9 bases. Sample: whole blood, taken in connection with sensitization to the hapten diphenylcyclopropenone (DPC). The receptor was isolated from a man between 18 and 35 years old with alopecia areata. Some clones in this sample may be carry-over from other donors' samples. The CDR3 DNA reads TGCGCCAGCAGCCAAGCTAGCGACAGGGGGTTCGCCACTGAAGCTTTCTTT. Translated: CASSQASDRGFATEAFF.